Shown below are 18 T cell receptor beta chains from a single sample sequenced in a study of CD8 T cells in Susac syndrome. RNA totalling roughly 0.45 to 1 ug underwent reverse transcription with random hexamers. One entry per CDR3 protein, called by TCRdb with MiXCR from the immunoSEQ multiplex PCR reads. The sample records some 260,000 distinct CDR3 sequences, roughly 84% being singletons. Specimen: CD8+ T cells from PBMCs. All receptors come from a human donor with multiple sclerosis.

V gene TRBV11-2 combines with J gene TRBJ2-7; D remains unclear. Trimming pared 2 bases from V and 9 bases from J, leaving 11 bases between. This CDR3 is built from 12 residues. Germline V gene lookup returns CDR1 SGHAT and CDR2 FQNNGV. The CDR3 coding sequence is TGTGCCAGCAGCTTATTACGAAAGTGGCAGTACTTC. This sequence encodes CASSLLRKWQYF.

The J gene is TRBJ2-1, the V gene TRBV28; maybe TRBD2 (6 bases). There are 16 residues in the CDR3. V gave up 11 bases and J gave up 5 bases, with 25 bases separating them. From germline, CDR1 is MDHEN and CDR2 SYDVKM. CDR3: CAADVGGDSDNNEQFF. Written as DNA, the CDR3 is TGTGCCGCCGACGTGGGGGGAGACAGCGATAACAATGAGCAGTTCTTC.

The chain employs TRBV3-1 and TRBJ2-7; possibly TRBD2 for D (6 bases). V dropped 3 bases and J dropped 7 bases, with 19 bases sitting between them. CDR1 LGHDT and CDR2 YNNKEL come from the germline V gene (reference sequence). There are 15 residues in the CDR3. This chain's CDR3 is CASSHDWAGLREQYF. The CDR3 DNA reads TGTGCCAGCAGCCACGATTGGGCGGGATTGAGGGAGCAGTACTTC.

The genes are TRBV28 and TRBJ2-6; tentative D call: TRBD1 (6 bases). V was trimmed by 10 bases and J by 0 bases, leaving 13 bases between them. Per germline, CDR1 MDHEN and CDR2 SYDVKM. This CDR3 contains 15 residues. In DNA form, the CDR3 reads TGTGCCACTGAGCCAGGGGCCTCTGGGGCCAACGTCCTGACTTTC. It is translated as CATEPGASGANVLTF.

This sequence joins TRBV20-1 and TRBJ2-7; D may be TRBD1 (5 bases). This CDR3 comprises 16 residues. The V gene's germline CDR1 is DFQATT and CDR2 SNEGSKA (reference sequence). Trimming stripped 0 bases from V and 7 bases from J, with 22 bases between. The CDR3 sequence is CSARDPRQWAIREQYF. CDR3 nucleotides: TGCAGTGCTAGAGATCCTCGACAGTGGGCTATAAGGGAGCAGTACTTC.

This clonotype appeared a few times. CDR3 region: CASRPLRGNNSPLHF. The CDR3 nucleotides read TGTGCCAGCAGGCCTCTCCGGGGGAATAATTCACCCCTCCACTTT. J is TRBJ1-6 and V is TRBV6-1; possible D gene TRBD1, 5 bases. Germline loops: CDR1 MNHNS, CDR2 SASEGT. CDR3 size: 15 residues. V lost 6 bases and J lost 5, with 14 bases in between.

V is TRBV20-1 and J is TRBJ2-3; 9 bases are a match to TRBD2. Trimming cost V 0 bases and J 4 bases; bases outside gene matches: 11. The CDR3 consists of 17 residues. Germline-derived CDR1 and CDR2 are DFQATT and SNEGSKA (reference sequence). CDR3 nucleotide sequence: TGCAGTGCTAGAGACCAAGAGAGGCGGGAGGGCCCAGATACGCAGTATTTT. This sequence encodes CSARDQERREGPDTQYF.

This clonotype was seen just once. This chain links TRBV27 with TRBJ2-5; 9 bases fit TRBD2. Trimming at V came to 5 bases and at J to 5 bases, leaving 12 bases not matched to a gene. Germline CDR1 reads MNHEY; CDR2 reads SMNVEV (reference sequence). The CDR3 contains 16 residues. CDR3 bases: TGTGCCAGCAGTGAGCAGGTAGCGGGAGTGTTTGAGACCCAGTACTTC. Translating it yields CASSEQVAGVFETQYF.

The chain uses TRBV6-6 and TRBJ2-5; 9 nucleotides line up with TRBD1. Germline V gene lookup returns CDR1 MNHNY and CDR2 SVGAGI (reference sequence). This CDR3 spans 14 amino acids. Trimming removed 2 bases from V and 5 bases from J; junction bases left unmatched: 3. CDR3 amino acids: CASSYPGQGETQYF. The DNA for the CDR3 is TGTGCCAGCAGTTACCCGGGACAGGGTGAGACCCAGTACTTC.

This chain's CDR3 is CASTPTLAGERESNEQFF. For the CDR3, the DNA is TGTGCCAGCACCCCCACACTAGCGGGAGAGAGGGAGAGTAATGAGCAGTTCTTC. V and J are TRBV25-1 and TRBJ2-1, with 11 bases aligning to TRBD2. The J segment lost 7 bases and the V segment lost 7 bases, leaving 18 bases of the junction unmatched. Germline V gives CDR1 MGHDK, CDR2 SYGVNS. The CDR3 extends over 18 amino acids.

Concerning this clonotype itself: At one end, the junction sequence differs from germline, possibly due to a read error. V usage is TRBV30 and J usage is TRBJ2-7; 7 bases align to TRBD2. CDR3 length equals 13 residues. CDR1 is GTSNPN and CDR2 is SVGIG in the germline V gene (reference sequence). The CDR3 coding sequence is TGCGCATTTCTGGAGTTCCCGGGGGGCGAGCAGTACTTC. This sequence encodes CAFLEFPGGEQYF. Full variable domain (rest looked up from reference TRBV30 and TRBJ2-7): SQTIHQWPATLVQPVGSPLSLECTVEGTSNPNLYWYRQAAGRGLQLLFYSVGIGQISSEVPQNLSASRPQDRQFILSSKKLLLSDSGFYLCAFLEFPGGEQYFGPGTRLTVT.

The chain has TRBV28 and TRBJ2-3; D uncertain. This CDR3 spans 15 amino acids. V gave up 3 bases and J gave up 2 bases, with 12 bases separating them. Germline V gives CDR1 MDHEN, CDR2 SYDVKM. CDR3 DNA: TGTGCCAGCAGTTTCGGTACCAGGCCCACAGATACGCAGTATTTT. It specifies CASSFGTRPTDTQYF.

V gene TRBV20-1 combines with J gene TRBJ2-1; 8 bases map to TRBD2. The CDR3 covers 17 residues. CDR1 DFQATT and CDR2 SNEGSKA come from the germline V gene (reference sequence). Trimming took 0 bases from V and 0 from J; bases not matched to a gene: 7. The CDR3 reads CSAREWLAGSSYNEQFF. CDR3 DNA sequence: TGCAGTGCTAGAGAATGGCTAGCGGGTAGCTCCTACAATGAGCAGTTCTTC.

This rearrangement joins TRBV6-5 to TRBJ1-1, with TRBD1 matching over 7 bases. Trimming cost V 2 bases and J 1 base; bases outside gene matches: 7. CDR3 length equals 16 residues. Germline V gene data show CDR1 as MNHEY and CDR2 as SVGAGI. This chain's CDR3 is CASSYQTGTENTEAFF. In nucleotides, the CDR3 is TGTGCCAGCAGTTACCAGACCGGGACAGAGAACACTGAAGCTTTCTTT.

The chain joins TRBV24-1 to TRBJ2-1; maybe TRBD2 (5 bases). CDR1 is KGHDR, CDR2 SFDVKD, per germline. The CDR3 spans 16 residues. V lost 1 base and J lost 3, with 12 bases in between. CDR3 loop: CATSDFPGKGYNEQFF. CDR3 coding DNA: TGTGCCACCAGTGATTTCCCCGGGAAGGGCTACAATGAGCAGTTCTTC.

This clonotype was detected only a few times. The chain is built from TRBV10-3 and TRBJ2-7; 9 positions agree with TRBD2. CDR1 is ENHRY, CDR2 SYGVKD, per germline. The CDR3 extends over 16 amino acids. Germline trimming cut 2 bases from V and 9 bases from J; bases unmatched to any gene: 14. The CDR3 spells CAISEKTSGLVNGQYF. The CDR3 region has the DNA TGTGCCATCAGTGAGAAGACTAGCGGCCTTGTAAATGGGCAGTACTTC.

The J gene is TRBJ2-7, the V gene TRBV19; no clear D. Germline V gene lookup returns CDR1 LNHDA and CDR2 SQIVND (reference sequence). The CDR3 covers 14 residues. The V gene lost 2 bases and the J gene lost 3 bases, with 11 bases spanning the gap. The CDR3 sequence: CASSISSTGYEQYF. The CDR3 bases are TGTGCCAGTAGTATAAGCAGCACGGGCTACGAGCAGTACTTC.

The rearrangement joins TRBV6-6 to TRBJ2-7; D is perhaps TRBD1 (6 bases). This CDR3 comprises 12 residues. Trimming cost V 7 bases and J 0 bases, with 7 bases left between them. The germline V gene has CDR1 MNHNY and CDR2 SVGAGI (reference sequence). CDR3 sequence: CASMDSSYEQYF. CDR3 bases: TGTGCCAGCATGGACAGCTCCTACGAGCAGTACTTC.